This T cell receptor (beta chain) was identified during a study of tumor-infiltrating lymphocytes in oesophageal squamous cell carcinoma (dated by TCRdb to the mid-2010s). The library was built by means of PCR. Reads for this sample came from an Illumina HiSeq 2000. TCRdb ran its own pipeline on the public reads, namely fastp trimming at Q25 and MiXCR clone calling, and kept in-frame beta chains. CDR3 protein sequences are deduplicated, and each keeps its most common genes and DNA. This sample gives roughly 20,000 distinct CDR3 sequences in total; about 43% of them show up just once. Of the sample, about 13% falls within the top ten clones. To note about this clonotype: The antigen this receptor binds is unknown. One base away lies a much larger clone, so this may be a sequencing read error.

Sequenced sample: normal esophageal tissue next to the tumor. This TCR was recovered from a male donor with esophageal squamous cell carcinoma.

The CDR3 protein sequence reads: CASSIRANEQYF. The base sequence is TGTGCCAGCTCCATCAGGGCCAATGAGCAGTACTTC. The chain links TRBV18 with TRBJ2-3; perhaps TRBD1 is the D gene, with 5 bases matching. Matching the DNA end better, TRBJ2-7 makes the J call doubtful. CDR1 KGHSH and CDR2 LQKENI are derived from the germline V gene. The CDR3 spans 12 residues, from the cysteine through the phenylalanine. This entry keeps only the CDR3 DNA: 36 bases, framed from base 1.